This T cell receptor (beta chain) originates from a study of T cell responses to AZD1222 COVID-19 vaccine. Whole-study findings and limits: Clonal diversity was possibly underestimated, and the donors were mostly white British, with more females. Vaccine-associated CD4 TCRs ranged over spike, dominating at 160-218 and 743-854. Unmutated variant regions reportedly attract nearly half of all spike-specific TCRs. Once two AZD1222 doses were given, Spike-specific TCR breadth and depth went up.

Assay used: immunoSEQ multiplex PCR; TCRdb lists only in-frame clones, some missing. Of tens of thousands of clones listed, approximately 88% are singletons. As regards this clone: Its antigen is not identified.

CDR1 SEHNR and CDR2 FQNEAQ come from the germline V gene (reference sequence). This CDR3 spans 16 amino acids. The ends lost 0 bases at V and 5 bases at J; junction bases unmatched: 10. The clonotype originates from an adult in good health. V gene TRBV7-9 combines with J gene TRBJ2-7; 7 bases fit TRBD2. The material was peripheral blood, obtained on day 0 of AZD1222 vaccination. DNA of the CDR3: TGTGCCAGCAGCTTAGCGCAGAGGGCCGCGGGGGACGAGCAGTACTTC. Translation gives CASSLAQRAAGDEQYF.